What follows is one TCR beta chain and its context. Categorization into cohorts depended on clinical history that participants reported. Recovery among Cohort 3 donors was established by two negative PCRs, clearance, or symptom resolution. This specimen comes from a study of blood T cell repertoires in COVID-19. Study in general: Samples of COVID-19 (acute and convalescent) were obtained from the United States, Italy and Spain.

From germline, CDR1 is SGHTA and CDR2 FQGNSA. The V end was cut by 1 base, the J end by 7 bases, with 14 bases between. The CDR3 extends over 15 amino acids. Clones were sequenced by immunoSEQ multiplex PCR, and TCRdb holds only the in-frame ones, with some missing. The sample yields roughly 330,000 clones, about 89% seen once. The V and J genes are TRBV7-2 and TRBJ1-5, with D hard to call. What was sequenced was PBMCs or T cells enriched from blood (not recorded which). This receptor was obtained from a woman in her twenties or thirties who had recovered from COVID-19. The CDR3 loop is CASSLVPRAGQPQHF. The CDR3 DNA sequence: TGTGCCAGCAGCTTAGTCCCCCGGGCGGGACAGCCCCAGCATTTT.